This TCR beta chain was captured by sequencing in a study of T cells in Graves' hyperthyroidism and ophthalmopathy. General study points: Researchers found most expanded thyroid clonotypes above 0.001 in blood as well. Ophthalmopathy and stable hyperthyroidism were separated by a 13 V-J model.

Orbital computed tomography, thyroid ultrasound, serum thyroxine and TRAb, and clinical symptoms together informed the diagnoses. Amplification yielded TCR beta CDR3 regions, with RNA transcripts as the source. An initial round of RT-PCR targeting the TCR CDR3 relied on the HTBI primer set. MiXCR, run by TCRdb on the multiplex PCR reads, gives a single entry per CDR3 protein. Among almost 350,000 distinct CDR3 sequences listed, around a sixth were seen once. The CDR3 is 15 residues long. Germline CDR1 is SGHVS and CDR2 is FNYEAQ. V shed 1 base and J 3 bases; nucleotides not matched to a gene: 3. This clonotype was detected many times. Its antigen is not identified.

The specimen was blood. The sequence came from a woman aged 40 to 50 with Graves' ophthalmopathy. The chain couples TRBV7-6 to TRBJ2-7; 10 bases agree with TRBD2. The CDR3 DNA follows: TGTGCCAGCAGCTTAGTGGCTAGCGGGAGCTACGAGCAGTACTTC. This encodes CASSLVASGSYEQYF.